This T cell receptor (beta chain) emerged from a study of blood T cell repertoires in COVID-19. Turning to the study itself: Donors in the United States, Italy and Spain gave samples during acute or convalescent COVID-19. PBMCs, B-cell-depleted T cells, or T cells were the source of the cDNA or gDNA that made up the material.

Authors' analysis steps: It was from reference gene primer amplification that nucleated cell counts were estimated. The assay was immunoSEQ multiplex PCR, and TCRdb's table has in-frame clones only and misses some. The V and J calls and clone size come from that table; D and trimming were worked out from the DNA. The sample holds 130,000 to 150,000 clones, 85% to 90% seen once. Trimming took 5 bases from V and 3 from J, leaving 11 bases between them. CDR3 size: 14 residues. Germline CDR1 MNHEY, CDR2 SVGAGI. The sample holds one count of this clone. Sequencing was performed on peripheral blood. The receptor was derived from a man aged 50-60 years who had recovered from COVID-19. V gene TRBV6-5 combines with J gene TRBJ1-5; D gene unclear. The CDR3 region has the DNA TGTGCCAGCAGTCGGGGTTTTGTCAATCAGCCCCAGCATTTT. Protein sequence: CASSRGFVNQPQHF.